Presented here are 29 T cell receptor beta chains from one specimen sequenced in a study of read filtering for tumor transcriptome and immune sequencing (dated by TCRdb to about 2020). Instrument used: Illumina HiSeq 4000. The Immunoverse kit was used to build TCR libraries from around 420 ng RNA, with molecular barcoded adaptors covering alpha/delta and beta/gamma chains. The public reads were run again by TCRdb, first through fastp at Q25 and then through MiXCR, and only productive beta chains were kept. Here each entry gathers all rows of one CDR3 protein and keeps the most common genes and DNA. This sample has tens of thousands of distinct CDR3 sequences in its table, and 13% to 15% of those were observed once. The ten largest clones represent approximately 40% of the sample. Sequenced material: a population of CD138-negative cells sorted from bone marrow. The label giving this sample's cell subset or site can be read as: bone marrow mononuclear cells depleted of CD138+ plasma/myeloma cells by negative magnetic selection. The receptors come from a donor at least 40 years old with multiple myeloma.

This clonotype was found many times. The CDR3 coding sequence is TGTGCCAGCAGCTTATTAGAGGTGACTAGCGGCTACAATGAGCAGTTCTTC. Translation: CASSLLEVTSGYNEQFF. The chain couples TRBV11-2 to TRBJ2-1; 9 bases are a match to TRBD2. The junction had 8 bases not matched to a gene; V was cut back by 2 bases and J by 3 bases. Germline-derived CDR1 and CDR2 are SGHAT and FQNNGV. CDR3 length: 17 residues.

Concerning this clonotype: This sequence may be a read error, since a much larger clone differs from it by one base. CDR3 coding DNA: TGCGCCAGCAGCTTTGCAGGAGAACCCTACGATGAGCAGTTCTTC. Translation: CASSFAGEPYDEQFF. The rearrangement uses TRBV5-1 and TRBJ2-1; D is undetermined. In germline, CDR1 is SGHRS, CDR2 YFSETQ. The CDR3 is made up of 15 amino acids. Complete variable domain (other parts from reference TRBV5-1 and TRBJ2-1): KAGVTQTPRYLIKTRGQQVTLSCSPISGHRSVSWYQQTPGQGLQFLFEYFSETQRNKGNFPGRFSGRQFSNSRSEMNVSTLELGDSALYLCASSFAGEPYDEQFFGPGTRLTVL.

There are a few counts of this clonotype. This chain connects TRBV19 to TRBJ2-2; D unresolved. Germline V gives CDR1 LNHDA, CDR2 SQIVND (reference sequence). The CDR3 spans 13 residues. Trimming cost V 2 bases and J 6 bases, with 7 bases left between them. In DNA form, the CDR3 reads TGTGCCAGTAGTATACCCGGGTCCGGGGAGCTGTTTTTT. Translation: CASSIPGSGELFF.

This clonotype was seen many times. The chain has TRBV5-1 and TRBJ2-3; no reliable D call. CDR3 length equals 12 residues. With 4 bases removed from V and 5 bases from J, the gap between germline ends came to 8 bases. CDR1 SGHRS and CDR2 YFSETQ come from the germline V gene. This CDR3 is CASSVDEDTQYF. CDR3 bases: TGCGCCAGCAGCGTGGACGAAGATACGCAGTATTTT.

The J gene is TRBJ1-4, the V gene TRBV27; possible D gene TRBD1, 5 bases. This CDR3 comprises 19 residues. The ends were cut back, 6 bases at V and 4 bases at J, with 27 bases in the middle. CDR1 and CDR2 from the germline V gene are MNHEY and SMNVEV (reference sequence). CDR3: CASRQGSGRIWLRNEKLFF. CDR3 DNA sequence: TGTGCCAGCAGGCAGGGTAGCGGGCGGATTTGGCTGCGTAATGAAAAACTGTTTTTT.

This clonotype was counted ten times or more. The V gene is TRBV10-1, the J gene TRBJ1-1; D is unclear. The V and J ends lost 6 bases and 5 bases respectively, with 10 bases between them. The CDR3 length is 12 residues. The germline V gene has CDR1 WNHNN and CDR2 SYGVQD (reference sequence). The CDR3 region is CASREGRTEAFF. In DNA form, the CDR3 reads TGCGCCAGCAGGGAGGGTCGGACTGAAGCTTTCTTT.

This clonotype was seen ten or more times. The genes are TRBV3-1 and TRBJ2-1; TRBD2 matches 9 bases. With V trimmed by 3 bases and J by 5 bases, 2 bases remained unmatched. CDR1 is LGHDT and CDR2 is YNNKEL in the germline V gene (reference sequence). The CDR3 runs to 14 residues. CDR3 DNA sequence: TGTGCCAGCAGCCACGGGACTAGCCACAATGAGCAGTTCTTC. This sequence encodes CASSHGTSHNEQFF.

In the case of this clonotype: A read error may be the cause here, since a much bigger clone is one base away. Given the absence of the conserved phenylalanine or tryptophan at the CDR3 end, a read error is likely. The chain recombines TRBV9 with TRBJ2-1; 11 positions agree with TRBD2. J was trimmed by 12 bases and V by 3 bases; bases with no gene match: 5. The CDR3 has 13 amino acids. Germline CDR1 and CDR2: SGDLS and YYNGEE. The CDR3 region has the DNA TGTGCCAGCAGCGAAGGGACTAGCGGTTTGCAGTTCCTC. Translated, it gives CASSEGTSGLQFL.

This clonotype was counted many times. The chain combines TRBV12-5 with TRBJ1-5; 7 nucleotides match TRBD1. The CDR3 runs 14 residues. Germline V gives CDR1 LGHNT, CDR2 FRNRAP. J was trimmed by 3 bases and V by 6 bases; bases with no gene match: 5. The CDR3 DNA is TGTGCTAGTGGCCTGGGACAGAACAATCAGCCCCAGCATTTT. This gives the protein CASGLGQNNQPQHF.

This clonotype was observed at least ten times. The chain couples TRBV18 to TRBJ2-2; D call uncertain. Trimming pared 4 bases from V and 0 bases from J, leaving 12 bases between. The germline V gene has CDR1 KGHSH and CDR2 LQKENI. The CDR3 is 16 amino acids. CDR3 region: CASSRLESSNTGELFF. DNA for the CDR3: TGTGCCAGCTCACGCTTGGAATCCTCGAACACCGGGGAGCTGTTTTTT.

This clonotype has a handful of counts. CDR3 sequence (DNA): TGTGCCAGCAGCTTAGTAGGGGTAGTCAATGAGCAGTTCTTC. It codes for CASSLVGVVNEQFF. The chain employs TRBV11-2 and TRBJ2-1; D is perhaps TRBD1 (5 bases). The CDR3 has 14 amino acids. Trimming took off 1 base at V and 6 bases at J, with 10 bases between the two ends. In germline, CDR1 is SGHAT, CDR2 FQNNGV.

V usage is TRBV29-1 and J usage is TRBJ2-1; D is possibly TRBD2 (5 bases). Trimming removed 7 bases from V and 6 bases from J, with 10 bases in between. This CDR3 is 11 amino acids long. The germline CDR1 and CDR2 sequences are SQVTM and ANQGSEA. In DNA form, the CDR3 reads TGCAGCGCAGGACTTAGCAATGAGCAGTTCTTC. As protein: CSAGLSNEQFF.

This clonotype was found many times. The genes are TRBV5-1 and TRBJ2-1; 11 positions agree with TRBD2. With 2 bases clipped from V and 0 bases from J, the junction kept 4 bases outside the gene matches. Per the germline V gene, CDR1 is SGHRS and CDR2 is YFSETQ. The CDR3 spans 17 residues. The CDR3: CASSLQGLAASYNEQFF. The CDR3 DNA is TGCGCCAGCAGCTTACAGGGACTAGCGGCCTCCTACAATGAGCAGTTCTTC.

This clonotype was recorded at least ten times. J is TRBJ2-7 and V is TRBV20-1, with D maybe TRBD1 (6 bases). Germline V CDR1 and CDR2: DFQATT, SNEGSKA (reference sequence). V was cut by 4 bases and J by 0 bases, with 7 bases left in between. The CDR3 has 12 residues. The CDR3 DNA reads TGCAGTGCTACAGGGGACTCCTACGAGCAGTACTTC. It yields the protein CSATGDSYEQYF.

Details on this clonotype: A far larger clone lies a single base away; this is likely a read error. This chain joins TRBV12-3 or TRBV12-4 and TRBJ2-1; D remains unclear. The CDR3 covers 14 residues. CDR3 sequence: CASSLDAVYNEQLF. The CDR3 DNA reads as TGTGCCAGCAGTTTAGATGCGGTTTACAATGAGCAGCTCTTC.

This clonotype was seen ten or more times. The chain links TRBV20-1 to TRBJ1-3, with D unclear. The CDR3 covers 14 residues. Germline V gene sequence: CDR1 DFQATT, CDR2 SNEGSKA (reference sequence). V lost 3 bases and J lost 2, with 11 bases in between. The CDR3 spells CSARGSLAGNTIYF. The CDR3 DNA reads TGCAGTGCTAGGGGGAGTTTAGCTGGAAACACCATATATTTT.

At least ten counts were recorded for this clonotype. The rearrangement links TRBV4-1 to TRBJ2-1; 11 bases map to TRBD2. The CDR3 is 17 residues long. Unmatched junction bases numbered 5, after V lost 4 bases and J lost 0 bases. In germline, CDR1 is MGHRA, CDR2 YSYEKL. Here the CDR3 reads CASSRTTSGVSYNEQFF. The CDR3 region has the DNA TGCGCCAGCAGCCGTACGACTAGCGGGGTCTCCTACAATGAGCAGTTCTTC.

This clonotype was counted many times. The chain recombines TRBV3-1 with TRBJ2-3; TRBD2 matches 7 bases. J was trimmed by 6 bases and V by 6 bases; bases with no gene match: 3. The CDR3 totals 12 residues. From germline, CDR1 is LGHDT and CDR2 YNNKEL (reference sequence). The CDR3 bases are TGTGCCAGCAGACATAGCGGGGATACGCAGTATTTT. Translated, it gives CASRHSGDTQYF.

This clonotype was detected ten times or more. The chain couples TRBV5-1 to TRBJ2-5; no clear D. The germline V gene encodes CDR1 SGHRS and CDR2 YFSETQ. CDR3 size: 14 residues. Trimming cost V 7 bases and J 1 base, with 14 bases left between them. The chain's CDR3 is CASASSGGQETQYF. CDR3 coding DNA: TGCGCCAGCGCTTCCTCGGGCGGCCAAGAGACCCAGTACTTC.

This clonotype occurred many times. J is TRBJ2-4 and V is TRBV29-1; perhaps TRBD1 as D (6 bases). This CDR3 is built from 12 residues. V was pared by 4 bases and J by 5 bases, with 9 bases between. The V gene's germline CDR1 is SQVTM and CDR2 ANQGSEA. The CDR3 sequence is CSVVRGQNIQYF. The CDR3, as DNA: TGCAGCGTTGTCAGGGGTCAAAACATTCAGTACTTC.

Comments on this clonotype: Because the CDR3 is missing its conserved closing phenylalanine or tryptophan, this is likely a read error. The chain carries TRBV24-1 and TRBJ1-1; TRBD1 matches 9 bases. This CDR3 spans 12 amino acids. The trim removed 10 bases at V and 8 bases at J, leaving 7 bases unmatched. Germline assignment: CDR1 KGHDR and CDR2 SFDVKD. The CDR3 bases are TGTGCCACGGACAGGGGAGCTATCGAAGCTTTCCTT. Its translation is CATDRGAIEAFL.

Worth noting for this clonotype: A far larger clone is off by one base, so a read error is likely. The chain recombines TRBV20-1 with TRBJ1-4, with D tentatively TRBD1 (5 bases). The CDR3 loop spans 14 amino acids. Germline V CDR1 and CDR2: DFQATT, SNEGSKA (reference sequence). The CDR3: CSAQGLTLSDTRYF. In DNA form, the CDR3 reads TGCAGTGCTCAGGGTCTGACCCTCTCAGATACGCGGTATTTT.

This clonotype showed up many times. The rearrangement joins TRBV3-1 to TRBJ2-7; tentatively, D is TRBD2 (5 bases). Trimming cost V 1 base and J 4 bases, with 11 bases left between them. The CDR3 contains 14 residues. The V gene's germline CDR1 is LGHDT and CDR2 YNNKEL (reference sequence). The CDR3 DNA follows: TGTGCCAGCAGCCAAGGTCGGGGAGCATACGAGCAGTACTTC. Amino acids: CASSQGRGAYEQYF.

V and J are TRBV10-3 and TRBJ2-2; 14 positions match TRBD2. This CDR3 comprises 17 residues. The J segment lost 6 bases and the V segment lost 6 bases, leaving 9 bases of the junction unmatched. The germline gives CDR1 ENHRY, CDR2 SYGVKD. The CDR3 DNA sequence: TGTGCCATCAGGGTGACTAGCGGGAGGGCCGGTCCCGGGGAGCTGTTTTTT. Residues: CAIRVTSGRAGPGELFF.

This chain joins TRBV25-1 and TRBJ2-5; D unresolved. The CDR3 covers 12 residues. Germline CDR1 MGHDK, CDR2 SYGVNS. The germline V and J ends were trimmed by 6 bases and 5 bases, with 10 bases remaining between them. Here the CDR3 DNA reads TGTGCCAGCAGACCGACTGGGGAGACCCAGTACTTC. Amino acids: CASRPTGETQYF.

This clonotype was counted ten times or more. CDR3 sequence reads: CASSDRSLIYEQYF. The CDR3 coding sequence is TGTGCCAGCAGTGACAGGTCACTGATCTACGAGCAGTACTTC. This chain joins TRBV6-5 and TRBJ2-7, with a possible D match to TRBD1 (6 bases). Germline CDR1 and CDR2: MNHEY and SVGAGI. Between the trimmed V and J ends, which lost 5 bases and 3 bases, there was a span of 14 bases. This CDR3 comprises 14 residues.

This clonotype was detected many times. V usage is TRBV4-1 and J usage is TRBJ1-3; tentatively, D is TRBD1 (5 bases). Trimming took off 2 bases at V and 8 bases at J, with 19 bases between the two ends. The CDR3 extends over 16 amino acids. Germline CDR1 and CDR2: MGHRA and YSYEKL. CDR3 in DNA: TGCGCCAGCAGCCAACCGCCAGACACCGACAGATACACCATATATTTT. It specifies CASSQPPDTDRYTIYF.

This clonotype was observed a handful of times. This likely comes from a read error, as the CDR3 has no conserved phenylalanine or tryptophan at its end. This chain connects TRBV6-6 to TRBJ2-4; unclear D gene. CDR3 length: 15 amino acids. V lost 6 bases, J lost 3 bases, and 15 bases lay in between. Per germline, CDR1 MNHNY and CDR2 SVGAGI (reference sequence). This chain's CDR3 is CASSTRPLGKNIQYS. The CDR3 nucleotides are TGTGCCAGCAGCACCCGCCCCCTTGGCAAAAACATTCAGTACTCC.

A remark on this clonotype: A single base is all that separates this from a far larger clone, so a read error is likely. The chain combines TRBV7-9 with TRBJ2-7; no reliable D call. The DNA matches TRBJ2-1 better at its end, which makes the J call doubtful. Germline V gives CDR1 SEHNR, CDR2 FQNEAQ (reference sequence). The CDR3 consists of 12 residues. The CDR3 loop is CASSIPSNEQFF. In nucleotides, the CDR3 is TGTGCCAGCAGCATACCCTCAAATGAGCAGTTCTTC.